The rows below give T cell receptor beta chains drawn from one sample of a study of identical twins. TCRdb re-called the 5' RACE reads through MiXCR, storing one row per CDR3 protein. Of roughly 480,000 distinct CDR3 sequences in the sample, approximately 25% were seen once. The sample was also reused in another study, on T cells expressing NK-cell markers.

Material for sequencing was CD4+ T cells sorted from blood. The receptors stem from a woman in her late teens or twenties in good health. CDR3s include the opening cysteine and the closing phenylalanine or tryptophan. A D gene is named only where the DNA matches it firmly. Only part of the rows carry a size: once, few, many, or a class if the clone is expanded.

CDR3 protein,CDR3 DNA,V gene,D gene,clone size,J gene
CASSGTQYEQYF,TGTGCCAGCAGCGGGACCCAGTACGAGCAGTACTTC,TRBV7-9,-,few,TRBJ2-7
CATSRGGGAGNEQFF,TGTGCCACCAGCAGAGGCGGGGGGGCGGGAAATGAGCAGTTCTTC,TRBV15,TRBD2,-,TRBJ2-1
CASSGVAGSTDTQYF,TGTGCCAGCAGTGGAGTAGCGGGGAGCACAGATACGCAGTATTTT,TRBV25-1,TRBD2,few,TRBJ2-3
CSADGGSTDTQYF,TGCAGTGCCGACGGGGGGAGCACAGATACGCAGTATTTT,TRBV20-1,TRBD2,few,TRBJ2-3
CATSRADYGYTF,TGTGCCACCAGCAGAGCCGACTATGGCTACACCTTC,TRBV15,-,few,TRBJ1-2
CASSVGRDYLTDTQYF,TGTGCCAGCAGCGTAGGTCGGGACTACCTCACAGATACGCAGTATTTT,TRBV9,TRBD2,-,TRBJ2-3
CASSPDRDGAFF,TGCGCCAGCAGCCCCGACAGGGATGGAGCTTTCTTT,TRBV5-1,TRBD1,few,TRBJ1-1
CSAITSGRSLGGEQYF,TGCAGTGCTATAACTAGCGGGAGGTCTTTGGGGGGCGAGCAGTACTTC,TRBV20-1,TRBD2,few,TRBJ2-7
CASSRGLAGIPYEQYF,TGTGCCAGCAGCCGCGGACTAGCGGGAATTCCCTACGAGCAGTACTTC,TRBV7-9,TRBD2,-,TRBJ2-7
CASRPGGSYNSPLHF,TGTGCCAGCAGGCCCGGTGGCTCCTATAATTCACCCCTCCACTTT,TRBV6-2/TRBV6-3,-,-,TRBJ1-6
CATSSSPRREETQYF,TGTGCCACCAGCTCCTCGCCCCGAAGGGAAGAGACCCAGTACTTC,TRBV15,-,few,TRBJ2-5
CASSPGTSGNTIYF,TGTGCCAGCTCACCCGGGACGTCTGGAAACACCATATATTTT,TRBV18,-,many,TRBJ1-3
CASSSRGLAGSFNEQFF,TGTGCCAGCAGTTCGAGAGGACTAGCGGGATCTTTTAATGAGCAGTTCTTC,TRBV27,TRBD2,-,TRBJ2-1
CSGLENTEAFF,TGCAGCGGCCTTGAGAACACTGAAGCTTTCTTT,TRBV29-1,-,few,TRBJ1-1
CASSRAKDTEAFF,TGTGCCAGTAGTCGGGCTAAGGACACTGAAGCTTTCTTT,TRBV19,-,-,TRBJ1-1
CASSQFSVGTYNEQFF,TGTGCCAGCAGCCAATTTAGCGTCGGGACCTACAATGAGCAGTTCTTC,TRBV3-1,-,-,TRBJ2-1
CASSLRGGHQETQYF,TGCGCCAGCAGCTTGAGAGGGGGCCATCAAGAGACCCAGTACTTC,TRBV5-1,TRBD1,many,TRBJ2-5
CASSQESRAYEQYF,TGTGCCAGCAGCCAAGAATCGCGCGCCTACGAGCAGTACTTC,TRBV6-1,-,once,TRBJ2-7
CASRDDRSRPGELFF,TGTGCCAGCAGAGACGACAGGAGTCGACCCGGGGAGCTGTTTTTT,TRBV6-1,-,-,TRBJ2-2
CASSLTSEPVLYNEQFF,TGTGCCAGCAGCTTGACATCGGAGCCCGTATTGTACAATGAGCAGTTCTTC,TRBV5-5,-,few,TRBJ2-1
CASSQGGSTDTQYF,TGCGCCAGCAGCCAAGGGGGGTCCACAGATACGCAGTATTTT,TRBV4-3,-,many,TRBJ2-3
CASSLLLGNEQYF,TGCGCCAGCAGCTTGTTATTGGGGAACGAGCAGTACTTC,TRBV5-1,-,-,TRBJ2-7
CASSVGGQSTGELFF,TGTGCCAGCAGCGTAGGGGGGCAGAGCACCGGGGAGCTGTTTTTT,TRBV9,-,many,TRBJ2-2
CSARRLAGTSYEQYF,TGCAGTGCTAGACGACTAGCGGGTACATCCTACGAGCAGTACTTC,TRBV20-1,TRBD2,-,TRBJ2-7
CAWNRDQGGEQYF,TGTGCCTGGAATAGAGACCAGGGGGGCGAGCAGTACTTC,TRBV30,-,-,TRBJ2-7
CASSFPGQQTQYF,TGTGCCAGCAGTTTTCCGGGACAGCAGACCCAGTACTTC,TRBV5-6,TRBD1,few,TRBJ2-5
CASSLATSGSYEETQYF,TGTGCCAGCAGCTTAGCGACTAGCGGGAGTTACGAGGAGACCCAGTACTTC,TRBV7-9,TRBD2,-,TRBJ2-5
CASSKRKLYNEQFF,TGTGCCAGCAGTAAGAGGAAACTTTACAATGAGCAGTTCTTC,TRBV7-2,-,few,TRBJ2-1
CASSVATEAYGYTF,TGTGCCAGCAGCGTAGCTACTGAAGCCTATGGCTACACCTTC,TRBV9,-,few,TRBJ1-2
CASGLGRFLAGVGNEQFF,TGTGCTAGTGGTTTGGGAAGGTTCCTAGCGGGGGTTGGCAATGAGCAGTTCTTC,TRBV12-5,TRBD2,-,TRBJ2-1
CSARWDSMNTEAFF,TGCAGTGCTAGATGGGACAGCATGAACACTGAAGCTTTCTTT,TRBV20-1,TRBD1,-,TRBJ1-1
CAITPSGRPDTQYF,TGTGCCATCACGCCCAGCGGGAGGCCAGATACGCAGTATTTT,TRBV10-3,TRBD2,-,TRBJ2-3
CAIGQGLGYEQYF,TGTGCCATTGGGCAAGGCTTGGGCTACGAGCAGTACTTC,TRBV10-3,-,few,TRBJ2-7
CASSLKFGGGNTQYF,TGTGCCAGCAGCTTAAAGTTTGGCGGGGGAAATACGCAGTATTTT,TRBV7-2,TRBD2,few,TRBJ2-3
CASSSRWDTQYF,TGTGCCAGCAGTTCCCGGTGGGATACGCAGTATTTT,TRBV6-6,-,-,TRBJ2-3
CASSVDWTGELFF,TGTGCCAGCAGTGTGGACTGGACCGGGGAGCTGTTTTTT,TRBV2,-,few,TRBJ2-2
CASSFRRREGTQYF,TGTGCCAGCAGTTTTAGGCGACGAGAGGGGACCCAGTACTTC,TRBV12-3/TRBV12-4,-,few,TRBJ2-5
CSVASGDETQYF,TGCAGCGTGGCTAGCGGGGACGAGACCCAGTACTTC,TRBV29-1,TRBD2,-,TRBJ2-5
CASSLGTATGSYTF,TGTGCCAGCAGCTTAGGGACGGCTACCGGTAGCTACACCTTC,TRBV7-2,-,-,TRBJ1-2
CAWSGGLAGVPAYEQYF,TGTGCCTGGAGTGGAGGACTAGCGGGAGTCCCCGCGTACGAGCAGTACTTC,TRBV30,TRBD2,once,TRBJ2-7
CASSPFLGGTDTQYF,TGTGCCAGCAGCCCGTTCTTGGGGGGCACAGATACGCAGTATTTT,TRBV3-1,-,-,TRBJ2-3
CSAYPGLGNNEQFF,TGCAGTGCTTATCCGGGACTAGGGAACAATGAGCAGTTCTTC,TRBV20-1,TRBD2,once,TRBJ2-1
CSARPRGTEAFF,TGCAGTGCGCGTCCAAGGGGGACTGAAGCTTTCTTT,TRBV20-1,-,many,TRBJ1-1
CASSAGTGGAGQPQHF,TGTGCCAGCAGCGCCGGGACAGGGGGCGCCGGACAGCCCCAGCATTTT,TRBV3-1,TRBD1,-,TRBJ1-5
CASGLRTSGSTDTQYF,TGTGCCAGCGGCTTAAGGACTAGCGGGAGCACAGATACGCAGTATTTT,TRBV7-2,TRBD2,-,TRBJ2-3